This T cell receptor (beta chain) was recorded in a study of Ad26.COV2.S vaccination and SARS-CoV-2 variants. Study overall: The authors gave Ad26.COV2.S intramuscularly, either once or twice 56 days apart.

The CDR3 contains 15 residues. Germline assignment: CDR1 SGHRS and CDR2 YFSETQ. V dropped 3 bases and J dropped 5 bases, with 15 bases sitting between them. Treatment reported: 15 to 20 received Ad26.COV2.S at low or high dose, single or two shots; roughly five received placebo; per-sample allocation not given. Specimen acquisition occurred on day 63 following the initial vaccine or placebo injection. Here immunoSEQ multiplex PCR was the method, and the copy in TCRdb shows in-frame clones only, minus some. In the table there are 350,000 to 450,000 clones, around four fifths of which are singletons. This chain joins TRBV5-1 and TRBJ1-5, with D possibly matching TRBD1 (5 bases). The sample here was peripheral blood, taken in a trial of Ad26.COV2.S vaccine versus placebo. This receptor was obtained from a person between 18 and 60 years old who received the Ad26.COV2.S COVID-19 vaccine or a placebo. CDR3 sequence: CASSSLGGEDQPQHF. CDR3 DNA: TGCGCCAGCAGCTCTCTTGGAGGGGAAGATCAGCCCCAGCATTTT.